These 24 T cell receptor beta chains were sequenced from one sample in a study of response to subunit inactivated influenza vaccine. Via MiXCR, TCRdb re-called the RT-PCR reads, giving one row per CDR3 protein. The table includes some 520,000 distinct CDR3 sequences, about 17% detected once. Here the sequenced sample was CD4+ T cells sorted from PBMCs, taken less than 30 months after vaccination. The receptors were gathered from a man aged 45-69 years who received an inactivated influenza vaccine.

This clonotype has a handful of counts. V and J are TRBV7-9 and TRBJ2-7, with 9 bases that match TRBD1. The CDR3 is 15 residues long. Germline V CDR1 and CDR2: SEHNR, FQNEAQ (reference sequence). V was clipped by 4 bases and J by 2 bases; unmatched bases: 6. CDR3 nucleotide sequence: TGTGCCAGCAGCTCGGGGACAGGGAATACCTACGAGCAGTACTTC. Translation: CASSSGTGNTYEQYF.

The genes are TRBV12-3 or TRBV12-4 and TRBJ2-7; D might be TRBD1 (6 bases). This CDR3 contains 15 residues. The germline V and J ends were trimmed by 2 bases and 2 bases, with 13 bases remaining between them. CDR3 in DNA: TGTGCCAGCAGTTTAAATGCAGGGGCCCCCTACGAGCAGTACTTC. Amino acids: CASSLNAGAPYEQYF.

This clonotype was observed at least ten times. This rearrangement joins TRBV12-3 or TRBV12-4 to TRBJ2-5; D uncertain. Trimming left V 5 bases short and J 1 base short, with 5 bases between. The CDR3 is made up of 12 amino acids. Here the CDR3 reads CASSPPQETQYF. The CDR3 nucleotides read TGTGCCAGCAGTCCGCCCCAAGAGACCCAGTACTTC.

This chain joins TRBV29-1 and TRBJ2-3; D remains ambiguous. Germline CDR1 is SQVTM and CDR2 is ANQGSEA. The CDR3 runs 12 residues. V was trimmed by 1 base and J by 2 bases, leaving 4 bases between them. The CDR3 reads CSVEGYTDTQYF. The CDR3 nucleotides read TGCAGCGTTGAAGGATACACAGATACGCAGTATTTT.

The sample holds many counts of this clonotype. The CDR3 coding sequence is TGTGCCAGTAGTATCAGGGGAGAGACCCAGTACTTC. Translating it yields CASSIRGETQYF. The chain couples TRBV19 to TRBJ2-5; D is possibly TRBD1 (6 bases). This CDR3 is built from 12 residues. Germline-derived CDR1 and CDR2 are LNHDA and SQIVND (reference sequence). The ends were cut back, 3 bases at V and 4 bases at J, with 6 bases in the middle.

This clonotype was observed a few times. The rearrangement joins TRBV5-1 to TRBJ1-3; perhaps TRBD1 as D (5 bases). The V end lost 4 bases, the J end lost 4 bases, and 18 bases lay between the germline ends. Germline values: CDR1 SGHRS, CDR2 YFSETQ. The length of the CDR3 is 16 residues. This CDR3 is CASSPTAGGTGNTIYF. CDR3 DNA: TGCGCCAGCAGCCCTACTGCGGGAGGGACCGGAAACACCATATATTTT.

This clonotype occurred a few times. The chain uses TRBV11-2 and TRBJ2-3; 8 positions agree with TRBD1. With 7 bases clipped from V and 6 bases from J, the junction kept 6 bases outside the gene matches. Germline lookup yields CDR1 SGHAT and CDR2 FQNNGV. This CDR3 contains 13 residues. The CDR3 DNA sequence: TGTGCCAGCACTCAGACAGGGGTGGATACGCAGTATTTT. Translated, it gives CASTQTGVDTQYF.

The V call is TRBV11-1, the J call TRBJ2-3, with a weak D call TRBD2 (6 bases). The CDR3 sequence is 15 residues long. V dropped 5 bases and J dropped 5 bases, with 17 bases sitting between them. Germline V gene data show CDR1 as SGHAT and CDR2 as FQDESV (reference sequence). DNA for the CDR3: TGTGCCAGCAGCCAGCGGGCAGGAGGTATAGATACGCAGTATTTT. This codes for CASSQRAGGIDTQYF.

Concerning this clonotype: This sequence may be a read error, since a much larger clone differs from it by one base. The chain uses TRBV11-1 and TRBJ2-1; tentatively, D is TRBD1 or TRBD2 (5 bases each). Germline V gene sequence: CDR1 SGHAT, CDR2 FQDESV (reference sequence). There are 12 residues in the CDR3. V dropped 9 bases and J dropped 8 bases, with 14 bases sitting between them. The CDR3 DNA follows: TGTGCCAGAAGGACACTAGACTATGAGCAGTTCTTC. Translation: CARRTLDYEQFF. Complete variable domain (other parts from reference TRBV11-1 and TRBJ2-1): EAEVAQSPRYKITEKSQAVAFWCDPISGHATLYWYRQILGQGPELLVQFQDESVVDDSQLPKDRFSAERLKGVDSTLKIQPAELGDSAMYLCARRTLDYEQFFGPGTRLTVL.

This chain joins TRBV9 and TRBJ2-7; D uncertain. In germline, CDR1 is SGDLS, CDR2 YYNGEE. The CDR3 runs to 17 residues. V was cut by 0 bases and J by 0 bases, with 16 bases left in between. In DNA form, the CDR3 reads TGTGCCAGCAGCGTAGTAACACGGCACTCGATCTCCTACGAGCAGTACTTC. Translation gives CASSVVTRHSISYEQYF.

The rearrangement uses TRBV5-1 and TRBJ1-1, with 8 bases lining up with TRBD1. This CDR3 spans 16 amino acids. J was trimmed by 0 bases and V by 0 bases; bases with no gene match: 4. Germline CDR1 and CDR2: SGHRS and YFSETQ. The DNA for the CDR3 is TGCGCCAGCAGCTTGGAGCCAGGGGGCATGAACACTGAAGCTTTCTTT. Amino acids: CASSLEPGGMNTEAFF.

This clonotype was found a few times. The rearrangement links TRBV4-3 to TRBJ1-3; 7 bases match TRBD1. The germline CDR1 and CDR2 sequences are LGHNA and YSLEER. The ends lost 4 bases at V and 0 bases at J; junction bases unmatched: 9. The CDR3 consists of 17 residues. The CDR3: CASSRIKGQSSGNTIYF. CDR3 sequence (DNA): TGCGCCAGCAGCCGAATAAAGGGACAGAGCTCTGGAAACACCATATATTTT.

This clonotype was observed a handful of times. The chain links TRBV7-2 to TRBJ2-1; 7 nucleotides align to TRBD1. Germline trimming cut 4 bases from V and 4 bases from J; bases unmatched to any gene: 7. The CDR3 has 15 amino acids. The germline gives CDR1 SGHTA, CDR2 FQGNSA. The CDR3 reads CASSSQGNTYNEQFF. CDR3 coding DNA: TGTGCCAGCAGCTCACAGGGGAATACTTACAATGAGCAGTTCTTC.

The V and J genes are TRBV7-8 and TRBJ1-5; D remains unclear. This CDR3 comprises 13 residues. From germline, CDR1 is SGHVS and CDR2 FQNEAQ. The V end was cut by 5 bases, the J end by 6 bases, with 11 bases between. The CDR3 loop is CASSPMITQPQHF. The DNA of the CDR3 is TGTGCCAGCAGCCCGATGATCACTCAGCCCCAGCATTTT.

This clonotype came up many times. The chain combines TRBV27 with TRBJ1-1; 7 bases agree with TRBD1. Germline lookup yields CDR1 MNHEY and CDR2 SMNVEV (reference sequence). Trimming at V came to 5 bases and at J to 1 base, leaving 7 bases not matched to a gene. The CDR3 sequence is 15 residues long. Here the CDR3 DNA reads TGTGCCAGCAGTGGCAGGGGGATGGGGAACACTGAAGCTTTCTTT. Protein: CASSGRGMGNTEAFF.

The J gene is TRBJ2-2, the V gene TRBV6-2 or TRBV6-3; perhaps TRBD1 as D (5 bases). The germline CDR1 and CDR2 sequences are MNHEY and SVGEGT. The V end was cut by 0 bases, the J end by 4 bases, with 9 bases between. The CDR3 runs to 15 residues. The CDR3 sequence: CASSYSSTGTGELFF. DNA for the CDR3: TGTGCCAGCAGTTACTCGAGTACAGGCACCGGGGAGCTGTTTTTT.

The rearrangement joins TRBV4-3 to TRBJ2-4; tentatively, D is TRBD1 or TRBD2 (5 bases each). Between the trimmed V and J ends, which lost 1 base and 1 base, there was a span of 14 bases. CDR3 length: 17 amino acids. Per the germline V gene, CDR1 is LGHNA and CDR2 is YSLEER. The CDR3 DNA follows: TGCGCCAGCAGCCAAGGGGGGTGGGGCGAGGCCAAAAACATTCAGTACTTC. This encodes CASSQGGWGEAKNIQYF.

The CDR3 protein is CASSQVGQGAREPQHF. The DNA of the CDR3 is TGTGCCAGCAGCCAAGTAGGACAGGGGGCCAGAGAGCCCCAGCATTTT. The chain couples TRBV7-2 to TRBJ1-5; 11 positions match TRBD1. There are 16 residues in the CDR3. V lost 5 bases and J lost 8; bases outside the gene matches: 11. The germline V gene encodes CDR1 SGHTA and CDR2 FQGNSA. Full variable domain (rest looked up from reference TRBV7-2 and TRBJ1-5): GAGVSQSPSNKVTEKGKDVELRCDPISGHTALYWYRQSLGQGLEFLIYFQGNSAPDKSGLPSDRFSAERTGGSVSTLTIQRTQQEDSAVYLCASSQVGQGAREPQHFGDGTRLSIL.

This clonotype was detected a few times. This rearrangement joins TRBV5-1 to TRBJ1-4; no definite D call. With 4 bases removed from V and 0 bases from J, the gap between germline ends came to 7 bases. This CDR3 has 14 residues. Germline CDR1 and CDR2: SGHRS and YFSETQ. The CDR3 protein is CASSRDSTNEKLFF. DNA for the CDR3: TGCGCCAGCAGCAGGGATTCAACTAATGAAAAACTGTTTTTT.

This clonotype was observed many times. This chain connects TRBV4-2 to TRBJ2-6; D is perhaps TRBD1 or TRBD2 (5 bases each). There are 19 residues in the CDR3. Germline V gene sequence: CDR1 LGHNA, CDR2 YNFKEQ. Trimming removed 7 bases from V and 3 bases from J, with 25 bases in between. The CDR3: CASKPEGTYSIFGANVLTF. CDR3 nucleotides: TGTGCCAGCAAGCCAGAAGGGACCTACTCCATATTTGGGGCCAACGTCCTGACTTTC.

The V gene is TRBV6-6, the J gene TRBJ2-3; D not resolved. The germline V gene encodes CDR1 MNHNY and CDR2 SVGAGI (reference sequence). The V end was cut by 0 bases, the J end by 4 bases, with 5 bases between. This CDR3 contains 13 residues. CDR3 bases: TGTGCCAGCAGTTACTCGATGTCAGATACGCAGTATTTT. It is translated as CASSYSMSDTQYF.

This clonotype was picked up one time. The V gene is TRBV10-2, the J gene TRBJ1-1; 7 bases line up with TRBD1. The CDR3 sequence is 14 residues long. Germline trimming cut 7 bases from V and 3 bases from J; bases unmatched to any gene: 8. Germline V gene lookup returns CDR1 WSHSY and CDR2 SAAADI. This CDR3 reads CASTPDRVYTEAFF. CDR3 DNA: TGCGCCAGCACCCCAGACAGGGTCTACACTGAAGCTTTCTTT.

The rearrangement links TRBV24-1 to TRBJ2-3, with 10 bases lining up with TRBD2. CDR3 size: 16 residues. Germline V gives CDR1 KGHDR, CDR2 SFDVKD. V trimming: 3 bases; J trimming: 2 bases; junction bases outside the gene matches: 4. CDR3 in DNA: TGTGCCACCAGTGATACGCTAGCGGGGGTCACAGATACGCAGTATTTT. Translated: CATSDTLAGVTDTQYF.

The chain employs TRBV27 and TRBJ2-7; D is possibly TRBD2 (5 bases). The CDR3 runs 16 residues. Germline loops: CDR1 MNHEY, CDR2 SMNVEV (reference sequence). With 6 bases removed from V and 0 bases from J, the gap between germline ends came to 18 bases. CDR3 region: CASSREGIATSYEQYF. The CDR3, as DNA: TGTGCCAGCAGCCGAGAGGGTATAGCGACCTCCTACGAGCAGTACTTC.